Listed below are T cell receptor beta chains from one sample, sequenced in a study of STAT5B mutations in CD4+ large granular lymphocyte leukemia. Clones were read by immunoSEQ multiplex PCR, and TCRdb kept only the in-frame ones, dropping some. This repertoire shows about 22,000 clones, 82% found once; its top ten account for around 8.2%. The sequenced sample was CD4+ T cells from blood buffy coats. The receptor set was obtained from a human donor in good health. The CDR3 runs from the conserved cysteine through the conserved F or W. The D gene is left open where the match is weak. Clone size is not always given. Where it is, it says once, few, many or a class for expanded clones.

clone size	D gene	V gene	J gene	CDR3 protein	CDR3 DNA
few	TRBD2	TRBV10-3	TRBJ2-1	CAIRWTSGDEQFF	TGTGCCATCAGATGGACTAGCGGGGATGAGCAGTTCTTC
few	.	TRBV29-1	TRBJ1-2	CSVETGKGYTF	TGCAGCGTTGAAACTGGCAAAGGCTACACCTTC
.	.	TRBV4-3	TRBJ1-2	CASSQELVGVGYTF	TGCGCCAGCAGCCAAGAACTGGTGGGGGTAGGCTACACCTTC
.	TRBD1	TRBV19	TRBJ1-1	CASILRQGRTEAFF	TGTGCCAGTATCTTGAGACAGGGACGGACTGAAGCTTTCTTT
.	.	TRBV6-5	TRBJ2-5	CASSLQGRETQYF	TGTGCCAGCAGTTTACAGGGTCGAGAGACCCAGTACTTC
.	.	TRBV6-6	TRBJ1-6	CASSATQTGTSPLHF	TGTGCCAGCAGCGCGACGCAGACGGGGACTTCACCCCTCCACTTT
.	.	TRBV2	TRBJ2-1	CASRNKGDHEQFF	TGTGCCAGCAGGAACAAAGGGGACCATGAGCAGTTCTTC
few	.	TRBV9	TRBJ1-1	CASSVDSQREAFF	TGTGCCAGCAGCGTAGACTCCCAAAGGGAAGCTTTCTTT
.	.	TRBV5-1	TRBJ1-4	CASSFLTTNEKLFF	TGCGCCAGCAGCTTCCTCACAACTAATGAAAAACTGTTTTTT
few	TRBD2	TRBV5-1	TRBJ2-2	CASSWDRASGAPGGELFF	TGCGCCAGCAGCTGGGATAGGGCTAGCGGCGCGCCGGGCGGGGAGCTGTTTTTT
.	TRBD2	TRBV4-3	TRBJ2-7	CASSQEWTSGTYEQYF	TGCGCCAGCAGCCAAGAGTGGACTAGCGGTACCTACGAGCAGTACTTC
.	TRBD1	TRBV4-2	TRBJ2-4	CASSQGGGQAVAKNIQYF	TGTGCCAGCAGCCAAGGCGGCGGACAGGCGGTAGCCAAAAACATTCAGTACTTC
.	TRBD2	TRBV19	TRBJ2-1	CASSIDHGGLAGGRYNEQFF	TGTGCCAGTAGTATAGATCATGGGGGACTAGCGGGAGGAAGGTACAATGAGCAGTTCTTC
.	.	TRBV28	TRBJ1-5	CASRLVNQPQHF	TGTGCCAGCAGGCTCGTTAATCAGCCCCAGCATTTT
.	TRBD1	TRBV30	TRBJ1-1	CAWTRQGAAFF	TGTGCCTGGACAAGACAGGGGGCAGCTTTCTTT
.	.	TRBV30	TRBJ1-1	CAWSRGSNTEAFF	TGTGCCTGGAGTCGCGGGTCCAACACTGAAGCTTTCTTT
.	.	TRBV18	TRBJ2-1	CASSPRSSYNEQFF	TGTGCCAGCTCACCGCGGAGTTCCTACAATGAGCAGTTCTTC
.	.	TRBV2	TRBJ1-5	CASSDGYSNQPQHF	TGTGCCAGCAGTGATGGGTATAGCAATCAGCCCCAGCATTTT
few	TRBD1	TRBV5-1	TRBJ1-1	CASSEGQGTAFF	TGCGCCAGCAGCGAGGGACAGGGGACGGCTTTCTTT
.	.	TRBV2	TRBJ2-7	CASSVLGNEQYF	TGTGCCAGCAGTGTCTTAGGGAACGAGCAGTACTTC
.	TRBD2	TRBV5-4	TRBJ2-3	CASSTRLAGEVDTQYF	TGTGCCAGCAGCACCCGACTAGCGGGAGAAGTCGATACGCAGTATTTT
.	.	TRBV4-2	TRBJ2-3	CASSQKSLPDTQYF	TGTGCCAGCAGCCAGAAAAGCCTCCCAGATACGCAGTATTTT
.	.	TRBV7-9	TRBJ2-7	CASSLATAWSWGQQYF	TGTGCCAGCAGCTTAGCCACGGCCTGGTCGTGGGGTCAGCAGTACTTC
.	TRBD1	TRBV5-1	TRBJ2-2	CASSFRTGGSTGELFF	TGCGCCAGCAGCTTCAGGACAGGGGGAAGCACCGGGGAGCTGTTTTTT
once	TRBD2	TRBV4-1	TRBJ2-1	CASSQGRASGGRHNEQFF	TGCGCCAGCAGCCAAGGTAGGGCTAGCGGGGGGCGGCACAATGAGCAGTTCTTC
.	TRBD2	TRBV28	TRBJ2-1	CASRPSLGGSSYNEQFF	TGTGCCAGCAGACCCAGCTTGGGCGGGAGTTCTTACAATGAGCAGTTCTTC
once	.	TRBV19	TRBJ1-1	CASSIDMDMNTEAFF	TGTGCCAGTAGTATAGATATGGACATGAACACTGAAGCTTTCTTT
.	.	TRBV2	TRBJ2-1	CASSDSFFTGNEQFF	TGTGCCAGCAGTGATTCTTTCTTCACGGGCAATGAGCAGTTCTTC
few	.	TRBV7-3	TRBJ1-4	CASSLGPNEKLFF	TGTGCCAGCAGCCTGGGACCTAATGAAAAACTGTTTTTT
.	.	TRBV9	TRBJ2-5	CASTPSGTHGQETQYF	TGTGCCAGCACCCCGTCCGGGACCCACGGCCAAGAGACCCAGTACTTC
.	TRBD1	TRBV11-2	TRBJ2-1	CASSPTDRWNEQFF	TGTGCCAGCAGCCCAACGGACAGGTGGAATGAGCAGTTCTTC
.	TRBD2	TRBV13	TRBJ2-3	CTSSSRGSGGPLTQYF	TGTACCAGCAGCTCGCGCGGTAGCGGGGGCCCGCTTACGCAGTATTTT
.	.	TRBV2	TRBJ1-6	CASSVQDNSPLHF	TGTGCCAGCAGTGTGCAGGATAATTCACCCCTCCACTTT
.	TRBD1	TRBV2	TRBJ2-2	CASRDRAPNTGELFF	TGTGCCAGCAGGGACAGGGCCCCGAACACCGGGGAGCTGTTTTTT
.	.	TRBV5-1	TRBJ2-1	CASSFGGVNNEQFF	TGCGCCAGCAGCTTTGGCGGAGTTAACAATGAGCAGTTCTTC
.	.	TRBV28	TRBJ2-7	CASSFMRTHSYEQYF	TGTGCCAGCAGTTTTATGCGGACGCACTCCTACGAGCAGTACTTC
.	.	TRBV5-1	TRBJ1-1	CASSLSDEAEAFF	TGCGCCAGCAGCTTGTCTGACGAGGCTGAAGCTTTCTTT
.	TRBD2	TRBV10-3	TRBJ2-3	CAISQTSGMDTQYF	TGTGCCATCAGCCAGACTAGCGGGATGGATACGCAGTATTTT
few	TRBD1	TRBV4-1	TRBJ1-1	CASSKPGGTEAFF	TGCGCCAGCAGTAAACCAGGGGGGACTGAAGCTTTCTTT
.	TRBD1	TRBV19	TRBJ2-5	CASSISSTGRETQYF	TGTGCCAGTAGTATCTCCTCGACAGGGCGAGAGACCCAGTACTTC
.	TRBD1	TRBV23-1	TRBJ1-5	CASTDRGQGNRQPQHF	TGCGCCAGCACCGACCGGGGACAGGGGAATCGTCAGCCCCAGCATTTT
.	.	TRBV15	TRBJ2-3	CATAVPSTDTQYF	TGTGCCACCGCCGTCCCTAGCACAGATACGCAGTATTTT
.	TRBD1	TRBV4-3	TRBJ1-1	CASSHYRGAAEAFF	TGCGCCAGCAGCCACTACAGGGGGGCCGCTGAAGCTTTCTTT
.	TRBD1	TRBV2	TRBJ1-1	CASSDWTGRNTEAFF	TGTGCCAGCAGTGATTGGACAGGGAGGAACACTGAAGCTTTCTTT
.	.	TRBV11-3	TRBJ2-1	CASSLTRDSYNEQFF	TGTGCCAGCAGCTTAACGCGGGACTCCTACAATGAGCAGTTCTTC
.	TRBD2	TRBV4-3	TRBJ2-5	CASSHAGGDGETQYF	TGCGCCAGCAGCCATGCGGGAGGGGACGGAGAGACCCAGTACTTC
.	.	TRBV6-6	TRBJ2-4	CASSEGGLAKNIQYF	TGTGCCAGCAGCGAAGGGGGGCTAGCCAAAAACATTCAGTACTTC
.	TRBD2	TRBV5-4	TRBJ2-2	CASSKGLAGGYTGELFF	TGTGCCAGCAGCAAGGGACTAGCGGGAGGCTACACCGGGGAGCTGTTTTTT
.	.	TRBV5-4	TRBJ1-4	CASSFRDGEKLFF	TGTGCCAGCAGCTTCAGGGATGGCGAAAAACTGTTTTTT
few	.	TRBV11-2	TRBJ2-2	CASTATNTGELFF	TGTGCCAGCACAGCCACTAACACCGGGGAGCTGTTTTTT
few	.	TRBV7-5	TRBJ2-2	CVSPKRNTGELFF	TGTGTCAGCCCGAAAAGGAACACCGGGGAGCTGTTTTTT
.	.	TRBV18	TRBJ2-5	CASSPPGNQETQYF	TGTGCCAGCTCACCACCTGGCAACCAAGAGACCCAGTACTTC
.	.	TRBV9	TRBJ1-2	CASSVTDSPPGYTF	TGTGCCAGCAGCGTAACCGACAGTCCTCCGGGCTACACCTTC
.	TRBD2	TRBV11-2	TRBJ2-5	CASSPGLAVGETQYF	TGTGCCAGCAGCCCAGGACTAGCGGTGGGAGAGACCCAGTACTTC
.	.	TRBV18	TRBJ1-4	CASSPVGRGHPNEKLFF	TGTGCCAGCTCACCAGTCGGTAGGGGTCACCCTAATGAAAAACTGTTTTTT